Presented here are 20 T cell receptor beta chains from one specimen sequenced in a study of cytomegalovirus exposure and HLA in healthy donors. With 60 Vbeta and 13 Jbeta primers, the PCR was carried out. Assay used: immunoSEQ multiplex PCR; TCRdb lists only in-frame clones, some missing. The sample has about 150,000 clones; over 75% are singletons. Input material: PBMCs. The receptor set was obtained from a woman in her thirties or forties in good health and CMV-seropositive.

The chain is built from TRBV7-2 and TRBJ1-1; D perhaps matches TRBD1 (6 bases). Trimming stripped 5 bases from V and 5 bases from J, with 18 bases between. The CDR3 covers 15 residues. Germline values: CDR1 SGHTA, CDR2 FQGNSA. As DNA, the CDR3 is TGTGCCAGCAGCACCTTCGGGGGGCGCGGAACTGAAGCTTTCTTT. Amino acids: CASSTFGGRGTEAFF.

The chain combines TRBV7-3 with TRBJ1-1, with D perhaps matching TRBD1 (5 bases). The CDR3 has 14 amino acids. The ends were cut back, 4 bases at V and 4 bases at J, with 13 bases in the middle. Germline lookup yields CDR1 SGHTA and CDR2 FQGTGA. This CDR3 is CASSSGGESTEAFF. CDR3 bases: TGTGCCAGCAGCTCAGGAGGGGAAAGCACTGAAGCTTTCTTT.

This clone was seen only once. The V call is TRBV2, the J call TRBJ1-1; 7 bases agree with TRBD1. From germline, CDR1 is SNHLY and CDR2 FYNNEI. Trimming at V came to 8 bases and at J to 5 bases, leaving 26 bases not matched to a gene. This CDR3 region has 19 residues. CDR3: CASLRNRQGNEGRSTEAFF. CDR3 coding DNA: TGTGCCAGCCTGCGAAACCGACAGGGAAATGAGGGGCGATCAACTGAAGCTTTCTTT.

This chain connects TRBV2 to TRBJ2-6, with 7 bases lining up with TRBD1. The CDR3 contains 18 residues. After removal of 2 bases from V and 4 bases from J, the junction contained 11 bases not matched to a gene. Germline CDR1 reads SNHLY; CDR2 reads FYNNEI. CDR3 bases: TGTGCCAGCAGTGAAAGAAACCCTGACAGGGCCGGGGCCAACGTCCTGACTTTC. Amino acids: CASSERNPDRAGANVLTF.

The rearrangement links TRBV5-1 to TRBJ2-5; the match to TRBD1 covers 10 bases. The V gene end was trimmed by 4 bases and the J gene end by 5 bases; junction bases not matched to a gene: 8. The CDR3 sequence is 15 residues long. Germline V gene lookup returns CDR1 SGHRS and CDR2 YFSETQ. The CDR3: CASSRATGGAETQYF. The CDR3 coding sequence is TGCGCCAGCAGCCGAGCGACAGGGGGCGCGGAGACCCAGTACTTC.

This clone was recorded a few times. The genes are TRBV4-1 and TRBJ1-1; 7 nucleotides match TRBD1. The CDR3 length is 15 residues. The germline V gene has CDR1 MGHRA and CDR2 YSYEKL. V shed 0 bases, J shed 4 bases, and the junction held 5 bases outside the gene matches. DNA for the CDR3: TGCGCCAGCAGCCAAGATCCTGCAGGGGGCACTGAAGCTTTCTTT. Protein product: CASSQDPAGGTEAFF.

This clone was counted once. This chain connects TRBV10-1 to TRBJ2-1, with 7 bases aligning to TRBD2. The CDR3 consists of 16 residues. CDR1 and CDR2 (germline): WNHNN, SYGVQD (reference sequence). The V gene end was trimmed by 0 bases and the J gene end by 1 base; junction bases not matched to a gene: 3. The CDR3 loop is CASSESLADSYNEQFF. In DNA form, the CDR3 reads TGCGCCAGCAGTGAGTCCCTAGCGGATTCCTACAATGAGCAGTTCTTC.

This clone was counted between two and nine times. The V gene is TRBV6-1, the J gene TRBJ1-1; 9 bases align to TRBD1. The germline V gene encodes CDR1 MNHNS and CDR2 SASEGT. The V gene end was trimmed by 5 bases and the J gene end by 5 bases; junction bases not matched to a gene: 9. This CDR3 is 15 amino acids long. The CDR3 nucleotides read TGTGCCAGCAGTACTAGAGGACAGGGGAATACTGAAGCTTTCTTT. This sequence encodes CASSTRGQGNTEAFF.

The CDR3 protein is CASSFAPYRDNYEQYF. In DNA form, the CDR3 reads TGTGCCAGCAGTTTCGCACCCTACCGGGACAACTACGAGCAGTACTTC. This rearrangement joins TRBV6-5 to TRBJ2-7, with D possibly TRBD1 on 6 matching bases. The V end lost 4 bases, the J end lost 3 bases, and 19 bases lay between the germline ends. The CDR3 is 16 residues long. CDR1 and CDR2 from the germline V gene are MNHEY and SVGAGI.

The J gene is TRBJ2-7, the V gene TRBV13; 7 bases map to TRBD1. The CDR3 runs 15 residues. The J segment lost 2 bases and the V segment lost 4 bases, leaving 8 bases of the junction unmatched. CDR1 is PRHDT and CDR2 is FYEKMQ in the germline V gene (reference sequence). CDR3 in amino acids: CASSSRRQGAYEQYF. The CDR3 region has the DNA TGTGCCAGCAGCTCACGGCGACAGGGTGCCTACGAGCAGTACTTC.

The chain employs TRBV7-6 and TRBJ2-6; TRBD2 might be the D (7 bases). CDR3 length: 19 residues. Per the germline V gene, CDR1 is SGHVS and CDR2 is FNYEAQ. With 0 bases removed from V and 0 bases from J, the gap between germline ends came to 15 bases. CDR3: CASSLARGRESSGANVLTF. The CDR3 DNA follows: TGTGCCAGCAGCTTAGCGCGGGGGCGGGAGTCCTCTGGGGCCAACGTCCTGACTTTC. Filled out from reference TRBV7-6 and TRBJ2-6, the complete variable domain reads GAGVSQSPRYKVTKRGQDVALRCDPISGHVSLYWYRQALGQGPEFLTYFNYEAQQDKSGLPNDRFSAERPEGSISTLTIQRTEQRDSAMYRCASSLARGRESSGANVLTFGAGSRLTVL.

The CDR3 coding sequence is TGTGCCAGCAAACTAGCGGGGGTGAACACCGGGGAGCTGTTTTTT. Its protein product is CASKLAGVNTGELFF. This rearrangement joins TRBV27 to TRBJ2-2; 11 bases line up with TRBD2. With V trimmed by 7 bases and J by 1 base, 2 bases remained unmatched. The CDR3 is made up of 15 amino acids. CDR1 is MNHEY, CDR2 SMNVEV, per germline (reference sequence).

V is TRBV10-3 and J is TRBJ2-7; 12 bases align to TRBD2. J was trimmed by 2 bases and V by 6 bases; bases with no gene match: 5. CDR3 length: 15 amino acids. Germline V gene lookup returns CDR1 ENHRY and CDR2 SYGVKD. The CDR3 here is CAIRDLAGGTYEQYF. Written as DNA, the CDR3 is TGTGCCATCAGGGATCTAGCGGGAGGGACCTACGAGCAGTACTTC.

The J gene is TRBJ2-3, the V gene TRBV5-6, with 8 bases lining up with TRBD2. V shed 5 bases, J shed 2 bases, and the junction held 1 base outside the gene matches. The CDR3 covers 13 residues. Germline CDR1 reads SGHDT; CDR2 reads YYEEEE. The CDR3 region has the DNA TGTGCCAGCAGACTAGCGGTCACAGATACGCAGTATTTT. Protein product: CASRLAVTDTQYF. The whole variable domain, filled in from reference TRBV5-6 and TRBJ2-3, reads DAGVTQSPTHLIKTRGQQVTLRCSPKSGHDTVSWYQQALGQGPQFIFQYYEEEERQRGNFPDRFSGHQFPNYSSELNVNALLLGDSALYLCASRLAVTDTQYFGPGTRLTVL.

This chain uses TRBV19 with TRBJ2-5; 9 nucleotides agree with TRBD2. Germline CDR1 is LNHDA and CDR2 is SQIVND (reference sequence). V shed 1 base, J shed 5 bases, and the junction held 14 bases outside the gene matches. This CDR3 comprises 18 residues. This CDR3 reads CASSIGGSGRLFGETQYF. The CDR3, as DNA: TGTGCCAGTAGTATAGGGGGTAGCGGGAGACTTTTCGGGGAGACCCAGTACTTC.

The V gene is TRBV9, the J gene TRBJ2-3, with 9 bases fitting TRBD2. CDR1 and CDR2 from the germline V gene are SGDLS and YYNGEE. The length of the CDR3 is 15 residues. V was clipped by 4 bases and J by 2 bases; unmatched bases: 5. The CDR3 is CASSSLAGTTDTQYF. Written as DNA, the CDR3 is TGTGCCAGCAGCTCCCTAGCGGGGACCACAGATACGCAGTATTTT.

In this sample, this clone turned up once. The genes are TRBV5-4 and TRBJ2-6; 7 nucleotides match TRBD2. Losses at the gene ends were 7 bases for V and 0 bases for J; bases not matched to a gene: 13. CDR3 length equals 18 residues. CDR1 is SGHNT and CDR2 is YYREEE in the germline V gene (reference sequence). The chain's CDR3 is CASSPWAGRASGANVLTF. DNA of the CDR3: TGTGCCAGCTCCCCTTGGGCGGGGAGGGCCTCTGGGGCCAACGTCCTGACTTTC.

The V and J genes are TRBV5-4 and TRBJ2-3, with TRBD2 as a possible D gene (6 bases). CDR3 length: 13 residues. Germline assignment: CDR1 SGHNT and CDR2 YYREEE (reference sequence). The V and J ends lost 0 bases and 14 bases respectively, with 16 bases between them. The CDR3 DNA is TGTGCCAGCAGCTTGGCCAATAGCGGCAAGCTGTATTTT. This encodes CASSLANSGKLYF.

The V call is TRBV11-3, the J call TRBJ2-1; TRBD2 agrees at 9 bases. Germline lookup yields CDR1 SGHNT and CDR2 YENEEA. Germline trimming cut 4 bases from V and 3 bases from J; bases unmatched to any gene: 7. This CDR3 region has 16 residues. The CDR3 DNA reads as TGTGCCAGCAGCTCTACTAAGCGGGAGGTCTACAATGAGCAGTTCTTC. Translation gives CASSSTKREVYNEQFF.

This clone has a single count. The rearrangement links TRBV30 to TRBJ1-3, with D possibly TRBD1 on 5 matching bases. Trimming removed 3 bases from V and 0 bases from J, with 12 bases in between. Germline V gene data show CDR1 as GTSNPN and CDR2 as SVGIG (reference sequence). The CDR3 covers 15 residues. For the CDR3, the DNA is TGTGCCTGGAGCCAGGGCTCAATCTCTGGAAACACCATATATTTT. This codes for CAWSQGSISGNTIYF.